This T cell receptor beta chain came from a study of metastatic and nonmetastatic thyroid tumors. Per the original data handling: Researchers built a distant-metastasis classifier for papillary thyroid cancer that drew on CDR3 differences across clinicopathological groups. With MiXCR, TCRdb reprocessed the PCR reads. TCRdb's processing, not the study's, gives the V and J calls here. This table has about 16,000 clones, 20% to 25% appearing once. No treatment of any kind had been given to any patient before thyroid surgery. This clone was picked up a small number of times. The junction departs from germline at one end; a sequencing error may be responsible. The receptor was derived from a male donor with papillary thyroid cancer or a benign thyroid nodule (not recorded which). Some clones in this sample may be carry-over from other donors' samples. Material for sequencing was tumor tissue.

DNA of the CDR3: TGTGCTAGCAGTTTCGGACTAGGTCAAGAGACCCAGTACTTC. Translation: CASSFGLGQETQYF. The rearrangement joins TRBV7-7 to TRBJ2-5; 7 nucleotides agree with TRBD2. CDR3 size: 14 residues. Germline CDR1 SSHAT, CDR2 FNYEAQ (reference sequence).